The present TCR beta chain was sequenced within a study of blood T cell repertoires in COVID-19. Study background: Specimens from acute and convalescent COVID-19 originated in the United States, Italy and Spain. T cells, B-cell-depleted T cells, or PBMCs supplied cDNA or gDNA.

Study processing details: Reference gene primer amplification yielded estimated nucleated cell counts. Sequencing used immunoSEQ multiplex PCR; TCRdb keeps in-frame clones, though not all of them. V and J calls and clone size are copied from that table; D and trimming were computed from the DNA. This sample has about 140,000 clones; around 88% occur once, and the top ten carry about 5%. The germline V gene encodes CDR1 MDHEN and CDR2 SYDVKM. There are 16 residues in the CDR3. V shed 6 bases and J 2 bases; nucleotides not matched to a gene: 8. The sample taken for sequencing was peripheral blood. The receptor's source is a human donor in a cohort sampled during active COVID-19. The chain employs TRBV28 and TRBJ1-4; 8 nucleotides agree with TRBD1. CDR3 nucleotide sequence: TGTGCCAGCAGCCCACAGGGGGATCCTACTAATGAAAAACTGTTTTTT. Translation: CASSPQGDPTNEKLFF.